This TCR beta chain was captured by sequencing in a study of read filtering for tumor transcriptome and immune sequencing. The library was built from approximately 400 ng RNA with molecular barcoded adaptors for alpha/delta and beta/gamma chains. TCRdb used MiXCR to reprocess the reads, holding one entry per CDR3 protein. The sample has fewer than 50,000 distinct CDR3 sequences; roughly 15% are singletons. With regard to this clonotype: An end of the junction differs from the germline gene, which may be a read error.

Sequencing used a population of CD138-negative cells sorted from bone marrow. The receptor's source is a donor over 35 with multiple myeloma.

This CDR3 reads CAITPEGGLDERYF. For the CDR3, the DNA is TGTGCCATCACCCCCGAGGGGGGGCTGGACGAGCGGTACTTC. The V and J genes are TRBV10-3 and TRBJ2-7; tentative D call: TRBD2 (7 bases). The CDR3 spans 14 residues. CDR1 is ENHRY and CDR2 is SYGVKD in the germline V gene.